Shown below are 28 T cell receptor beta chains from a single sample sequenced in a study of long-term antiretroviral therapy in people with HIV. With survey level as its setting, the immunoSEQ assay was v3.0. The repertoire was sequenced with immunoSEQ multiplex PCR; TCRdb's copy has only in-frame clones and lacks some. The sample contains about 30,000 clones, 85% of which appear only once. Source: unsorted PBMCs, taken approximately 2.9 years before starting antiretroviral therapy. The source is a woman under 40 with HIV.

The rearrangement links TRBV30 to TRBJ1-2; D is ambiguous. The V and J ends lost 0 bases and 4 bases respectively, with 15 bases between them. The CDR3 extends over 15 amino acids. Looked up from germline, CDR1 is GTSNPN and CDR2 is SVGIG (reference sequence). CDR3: CAWSVSLGSSYGYTF. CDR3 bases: TGTGCCTGGAGTGTATCCTTGGGGTCCAGCTATGGCTACACCTTC. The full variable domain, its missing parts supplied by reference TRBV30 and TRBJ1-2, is SQTIHQWPATLVQPVGSPLSLECTVEGTSNPNLYWYRQAAGRGLQLLFYSVGIGQISSEVPQNLSASRPQDRQFILSSKKLLLSDSGFYLCAWSVSLGSSYGYTFGSGTRLTVV.

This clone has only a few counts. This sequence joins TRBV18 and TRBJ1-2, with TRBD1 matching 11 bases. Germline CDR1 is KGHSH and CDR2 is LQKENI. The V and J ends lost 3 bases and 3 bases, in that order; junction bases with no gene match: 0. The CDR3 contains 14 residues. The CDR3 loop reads CASSPGQGDYGYTF. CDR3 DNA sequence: TGTGCCAGCTCACCGGGACAGGGGGACTATGGCTACACCTTC. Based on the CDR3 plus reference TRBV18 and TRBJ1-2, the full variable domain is NAGVMQNPRHLVRRRGQEARLRCSPMKGHSHVYWYRQLPEEGLKFMVYLQKENIIDESGMPKERFSAEFPKEGPSILRIQQVVRGDSAAYFCASSPGQGDYGYTFGSGTRLTVV.

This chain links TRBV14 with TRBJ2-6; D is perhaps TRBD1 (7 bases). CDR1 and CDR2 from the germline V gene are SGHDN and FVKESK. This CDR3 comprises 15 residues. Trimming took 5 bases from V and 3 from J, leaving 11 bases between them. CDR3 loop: CASSSQGGGANVLTF. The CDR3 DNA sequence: TGTGCCAGCAGCTCTCAGGGGGGTGGGGCCAACGTCCTGACTTTC.

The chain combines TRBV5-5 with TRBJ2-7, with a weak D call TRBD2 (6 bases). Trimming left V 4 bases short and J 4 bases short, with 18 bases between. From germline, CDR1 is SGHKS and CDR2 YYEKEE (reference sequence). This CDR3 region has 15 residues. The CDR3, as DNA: TGTGCCAGCAGCAATCAACCGGGGGAAACTTACGAGCAGTACTTC. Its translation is CASSNQPGETYEQYF.

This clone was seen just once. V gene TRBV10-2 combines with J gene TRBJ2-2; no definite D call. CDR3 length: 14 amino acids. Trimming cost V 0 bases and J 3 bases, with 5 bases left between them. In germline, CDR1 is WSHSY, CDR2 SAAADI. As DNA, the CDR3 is TGCGCCAGCAGTGAGTCTACCTACACCGGGGAGCTGTTTTTT. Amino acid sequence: CASSESTYTGELFF.

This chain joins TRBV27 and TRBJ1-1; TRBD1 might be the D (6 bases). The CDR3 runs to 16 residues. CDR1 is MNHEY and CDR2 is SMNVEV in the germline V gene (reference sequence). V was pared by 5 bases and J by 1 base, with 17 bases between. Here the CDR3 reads CASSQLLWTANTEAFF. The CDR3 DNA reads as TGTGCCAGCAGTCAGCTATTATGGACAGCGAACACTGAAGCTTTCTTT.

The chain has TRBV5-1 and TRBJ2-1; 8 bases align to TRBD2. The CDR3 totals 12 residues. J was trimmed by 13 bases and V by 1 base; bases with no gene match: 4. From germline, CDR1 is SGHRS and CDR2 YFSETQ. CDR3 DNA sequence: TGCGCCAGCAGCTTGCAGGGACTAGACCAGTTCTTC. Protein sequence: CASSLQGLDQFF.

DNA of the CDR3: TGTGCCAGCAGCTTAGATCCAGGTAGAAATCAGCCCCAGCATTTT. Translated, it gives CASSLDPGRNQPQHF. This chain links TRBV11-2 with TRBJ1-5; D remains ambiguous. Per the germline V gene, CDR1 is SGHAT and CDR2 is FQNNGV. The CDR3 has 15 amino acids. Between the trimmed V and J ends, which lost 0 bases and 4 bases, there was a span of 10 bases.

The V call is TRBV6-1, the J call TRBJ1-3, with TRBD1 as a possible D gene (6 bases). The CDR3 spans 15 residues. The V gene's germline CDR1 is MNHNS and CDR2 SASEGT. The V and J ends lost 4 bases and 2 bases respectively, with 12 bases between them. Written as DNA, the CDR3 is TGTGCCAGCAGTGGTCCTGGGGGCGCTGGAAACACCATATATTTT. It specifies CASSGPGGAGNTIYF.

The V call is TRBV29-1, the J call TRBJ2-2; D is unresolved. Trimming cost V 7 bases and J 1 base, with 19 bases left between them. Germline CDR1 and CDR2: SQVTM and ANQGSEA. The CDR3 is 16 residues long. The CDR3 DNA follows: TGCAGCGCCGAAAAGAGGAGTCCAGGGAACACCGGGGAGCTGTTTTTT. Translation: CSAEKRSPGNTGELFF.

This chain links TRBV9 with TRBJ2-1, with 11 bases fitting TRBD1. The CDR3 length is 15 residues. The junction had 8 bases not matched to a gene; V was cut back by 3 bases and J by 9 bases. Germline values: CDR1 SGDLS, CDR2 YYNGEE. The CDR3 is CASSGGDRGSSEQFF. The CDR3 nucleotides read TGTGCCAGCAGCGGGGGGGACAGGGGGAGTAGTGAGCAGTTCTTC.

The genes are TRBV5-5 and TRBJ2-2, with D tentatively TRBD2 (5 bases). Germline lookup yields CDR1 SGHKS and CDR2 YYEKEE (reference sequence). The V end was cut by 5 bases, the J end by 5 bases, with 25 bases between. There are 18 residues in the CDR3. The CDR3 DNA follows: TGTGCCAGCAGTCTCATCGGGGAACCTTACCGGCGAACCGGGGAGCTGTTTTTT. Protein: CASSLIGEPYRRTGELFF.

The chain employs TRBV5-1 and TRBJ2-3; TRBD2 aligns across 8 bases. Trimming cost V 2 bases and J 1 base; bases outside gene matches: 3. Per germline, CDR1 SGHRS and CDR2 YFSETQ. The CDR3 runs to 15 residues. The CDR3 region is CASSLYSGGTDTQYF. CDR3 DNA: TGCGCCAGCAGCTTATATAGCGGGGGCACAGATACGCAGTATTTT.

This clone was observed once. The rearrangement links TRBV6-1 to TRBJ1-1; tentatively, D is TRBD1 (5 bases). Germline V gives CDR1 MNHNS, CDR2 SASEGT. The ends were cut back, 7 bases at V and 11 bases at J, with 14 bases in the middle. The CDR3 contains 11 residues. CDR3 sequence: CASTTTVSAFF. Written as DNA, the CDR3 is TGTGCCAGCACCACGACAGTTTCGGCTTTCTTT.

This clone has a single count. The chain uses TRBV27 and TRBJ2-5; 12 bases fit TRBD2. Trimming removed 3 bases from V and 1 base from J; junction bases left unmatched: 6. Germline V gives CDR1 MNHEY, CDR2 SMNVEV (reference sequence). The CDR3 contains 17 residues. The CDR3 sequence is CASSLYPGLAGQETQYF. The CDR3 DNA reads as TGTGCCAGCAGTTTGTATCCGGGACTAGCGGGCCAAGAGACCCAGTACTTC.

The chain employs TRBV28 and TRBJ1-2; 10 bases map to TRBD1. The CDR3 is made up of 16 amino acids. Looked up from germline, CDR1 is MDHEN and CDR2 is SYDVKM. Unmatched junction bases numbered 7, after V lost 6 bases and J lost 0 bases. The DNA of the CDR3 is TGTGCCAGCAGCCTAGGGGGACAGGGGCCTAACTATGGCTACACCTTC. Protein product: CASSLGGQGPNYGYTF.

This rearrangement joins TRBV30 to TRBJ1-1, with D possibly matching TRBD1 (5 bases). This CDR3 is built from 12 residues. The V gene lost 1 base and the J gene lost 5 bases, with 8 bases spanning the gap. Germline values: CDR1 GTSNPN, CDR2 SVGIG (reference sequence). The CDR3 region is CAWSGDATEAFF. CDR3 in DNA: TGTGCCTGGAGTGGGGACGCGACTGAAGCTTTCTTT.

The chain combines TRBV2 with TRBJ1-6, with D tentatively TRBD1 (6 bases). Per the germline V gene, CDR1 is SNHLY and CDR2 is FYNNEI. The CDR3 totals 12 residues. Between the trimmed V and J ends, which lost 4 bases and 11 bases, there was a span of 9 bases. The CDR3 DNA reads TGTGCCAGCAGTGTACAGGGCCCACCCCTCCACTTT. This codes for CASSVQGPPLHF.

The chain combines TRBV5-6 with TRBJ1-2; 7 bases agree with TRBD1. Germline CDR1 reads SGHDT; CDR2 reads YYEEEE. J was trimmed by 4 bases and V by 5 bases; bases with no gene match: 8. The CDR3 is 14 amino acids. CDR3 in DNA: TGTGCCAGCAGGCCTACAGGGGTGGGCTATGGCTACACCTTC. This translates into CASRPTGVGYGYTF.

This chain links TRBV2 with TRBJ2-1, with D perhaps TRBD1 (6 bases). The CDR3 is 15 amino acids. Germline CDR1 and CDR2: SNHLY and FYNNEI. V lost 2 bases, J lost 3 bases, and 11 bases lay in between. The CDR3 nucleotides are TGTGCCAGCAGTGAAAGCAGGGGCTACTACAATGAGCAGTTCTTC. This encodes CASSESRGYYNEQFF.

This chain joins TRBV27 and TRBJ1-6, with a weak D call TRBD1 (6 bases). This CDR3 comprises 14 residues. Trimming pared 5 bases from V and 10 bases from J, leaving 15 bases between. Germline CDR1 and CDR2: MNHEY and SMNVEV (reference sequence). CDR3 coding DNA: TGTGCCAGCAGTGTCACAGGGTCGGCCTCACCCCTCCACTTT. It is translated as CASSVTGSASPLHF.

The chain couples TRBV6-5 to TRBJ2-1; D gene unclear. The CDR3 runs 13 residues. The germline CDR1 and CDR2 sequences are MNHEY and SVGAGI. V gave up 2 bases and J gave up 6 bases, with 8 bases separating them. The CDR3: CASSYGPINEQFF. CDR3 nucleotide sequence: TGTGCCAGCAGTTACGGGCCGATCAATGAGCAGTTCTTC.

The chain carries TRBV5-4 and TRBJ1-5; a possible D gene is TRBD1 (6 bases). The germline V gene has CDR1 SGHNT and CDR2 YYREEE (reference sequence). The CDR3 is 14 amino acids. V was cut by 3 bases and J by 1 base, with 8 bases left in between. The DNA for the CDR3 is TGTGCCAGCAGCTCAGGGGACAGCAATCAGCCCCAGCATTTT. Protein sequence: CASSSGDSNQPQHF.

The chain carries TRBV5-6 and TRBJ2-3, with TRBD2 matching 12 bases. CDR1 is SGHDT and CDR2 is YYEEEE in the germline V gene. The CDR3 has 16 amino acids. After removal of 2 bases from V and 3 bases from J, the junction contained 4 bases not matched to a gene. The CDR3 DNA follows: TGTGCCAGCAGCTTCCCAGGACTAGCGGGGACAGATACGCAGTATTTT. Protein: CASSFPGLAGTDTQYF.

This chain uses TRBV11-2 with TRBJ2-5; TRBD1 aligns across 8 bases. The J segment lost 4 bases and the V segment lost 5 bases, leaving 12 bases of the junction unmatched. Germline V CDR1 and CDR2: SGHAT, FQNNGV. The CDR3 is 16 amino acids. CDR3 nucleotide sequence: TGTGCCAGCAGCGCCGGTACCAACACAGGGGGAGAGACCCAGTACTTC. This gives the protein CASSAGTNTGGETQYF. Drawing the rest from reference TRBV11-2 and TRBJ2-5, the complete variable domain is EAGVAQSPRYKIIEKRQSVAFWCNPISGHATLYWYQQILGQGPKLLIQFQNNGVVDDSQLPKDRFSAERLKGVDSTLKIQPAKLEDSAVYLCASSAGTNTGGETQYFGPGTRLLVL.

CDR3 nucleotide sequence: TGTGCCAGCAGCCGGACCGACAGGGATAATTCACCCCTCCACTTT. Translating gives CASSRTDRDNSPLHF. The chain combines TRBV13 with TRBJ1-6, with 7 bases identical to TRBD1. The trim removed 5 bases at V and 5 bases at J, leaving 6 bases unmatched. The CDR3 extends over 15 amino acids. Germline V lookup: CDR1 PRHDT, CDR2 FYEKMQ (reference sequence).

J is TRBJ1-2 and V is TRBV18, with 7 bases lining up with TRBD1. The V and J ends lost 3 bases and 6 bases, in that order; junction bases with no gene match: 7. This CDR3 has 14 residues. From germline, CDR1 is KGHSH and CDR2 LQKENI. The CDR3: CASSPSATGNGYTF. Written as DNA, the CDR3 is TGTGCCAGCTCACCCTCCGCGACAGGGAATGGCTACACCTTC.

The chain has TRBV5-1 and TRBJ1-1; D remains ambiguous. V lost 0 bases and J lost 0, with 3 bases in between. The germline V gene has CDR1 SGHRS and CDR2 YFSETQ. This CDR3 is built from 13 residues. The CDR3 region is CASSLDLNTEAFF. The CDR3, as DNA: TGCGCCAGCAGCTTGGACCTGAACACTGAAGCTTTCTTT.